This TCR beta chain came from a study of T-cell reconstitution after alpha-beta-depleted transplantation in children. Overall study findings and caveats: In some patients, recipient T cells and intrathymic progenitors surviving conditioning explained high day-60 diversity. T-cell counts and diversity were attributed mostly to newly produced T cells one year after transplant. Expanded graft clones numbering several hundred reportedly gave rise to alpha-beta T cells about two months after transplant.

Unique molecular identifiers were incorporated during preparation of the TCRbeta library. TCRdb recomputed calls from the PCR reads with MiXCR, one row per CDR3 protein. The sample records about 300,000 distinct CDR3 sequences, 6% to 10% being singletons. With respect to this clonotype: Its antigen is unidentified.

CDR3 length equals 14 residues. Germline values: CDR1 SNHLY, CDR2 FYNNEI. Deletions cut 4 bases from V and 7 bases from J, with 11 bases between. J is TRBJ1-6 and V is TRBV2; D not resolved. The sequence was collected from a female patient aged 2 to 10 who had a stem cell transplant for Fanconi anemia, so the T cells may come from the graft donor. The input for sequencing was peripheral blood, taken 360 days after TCRalphabeta/CD19-depleted stem cell transplant. The CDR3 nucleotides read TGTGCCAGCAGTGTGGGTGGATCGAATTCACCCCTCCACTTT. Its protein is CASSVGGSNSPLHF.